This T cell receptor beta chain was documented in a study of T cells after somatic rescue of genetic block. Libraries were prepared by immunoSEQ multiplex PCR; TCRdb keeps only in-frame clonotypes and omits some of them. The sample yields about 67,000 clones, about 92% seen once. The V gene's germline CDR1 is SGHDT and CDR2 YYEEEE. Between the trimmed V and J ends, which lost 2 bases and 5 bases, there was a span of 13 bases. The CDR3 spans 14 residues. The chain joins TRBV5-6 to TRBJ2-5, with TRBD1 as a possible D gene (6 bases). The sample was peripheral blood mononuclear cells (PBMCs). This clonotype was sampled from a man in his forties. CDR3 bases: TGTGCCAGCAGCTTTACAGGGATGGAGGAGACCCAGTACTTC. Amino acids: CASSFTGMEETQYF.